The 9 T cell receptor beta chains listed next were all sequenced from one sample in a study of molecular identifiers for immune sequencing clone quantification. TCRdb reprocessed the PCR reads via MiXCR and lists one record per CDR3 protein. Of 75,000 to 95,000 distinct CDR3 sequences listed, 25% were seen once; the top ten hold about 0.8%. Sequencing input: naive CD8+ T cells from blood, with Jurkat cell RNA spiked in. Indicated subset: FACS-sorted CD8+CD4-CCR7+CD45RA+ naive T cells. These receptors came from a human donor in good health. Some libraries in this study had Jurkat cell RNA spiked in.

This clonotype was seen a single time. The genes are TRBV27 and TRBJ2-7, with 7 nucleotides matching TRBD1. V gave up 2 bases and J gave up 4 bases; unmatched junction bases: 2. CDR1 and CDR2 from the germline V gene are MNHEY and SMNVEV (reference sequence). The CDR3 runs to 13 residues. The CDR3 DNA reads as TGTGCCAGCAGTTTAGGGGGACAGTACGAGCAGTACTTC. Translating it yields CASSLGGQYEQYF.

Regarding this clonotype: This may be a read error, as it is one base from a much larger clone. The chain is built from TRBV28 and TRBJ2-7; no reliable D call. Per germline, CDR1 MDHEN and CDR2 SYDVKM. CDR3 length: 11 amino acids. The CDR3 DNA reads TGTGCCTGCAGTTTTTACTACGAGCAGTACTTC. It specifies CACSFYYEQYF.

Comment on this clonotype: A much larger clone lies a single base off, so this may be a read error. This chain links TRBV29-1 with TRBJ2-7, with 7 nucleotides matching TRBD2. CDR1 SQVTM and CDR2 ANQGSEA come from the germline V gene. The CDR3 sequence is 12 residues long. Trimming at V came to 7 bases and at J to 2 bases, leaving 5 bases not matched to a gene. CDR3 protein: CSAAGVAYEQYF. The CDR3 nucleotides are TGCAGCGCCGCGGGAGTGGCCTACGAGCAGTACTTC.

Note on this clonotype: This sequence may be a read error, since a much larger clone differs from it by one base. This chain connects TRBV6-5 to TRBJ2-3; D gene ambiguous. The V end was cut by 7 bases, the J end by 0 bases, with 11 bases between. The CDR3 totals 14 residues. Germline CDR1 and CDR2: MNHEY and SVGAGI. CDR3 DNA: TGTGCCAGCACTCTCAGCAGGAGCACAGATACGCAGTATTTT. The encoded protein is CASTLSRSTDTQYF.

Ten or more counts support this clonotype. This chain uses TRBV28 with TRBJ1-5, with 9 bases identical to TRBD1. The CDR3 runs 15 residues. Per germline, CDR1 MDHEN and CDR2 SYDVKM. The V gene end was trimmed by 9 bases and the J gene end by 2 bases; junction bases not matched to a gene: 8. CDR3 nucleotides: TGTGCCAGTTGGAACAGGGGGCTTGGCAATCAGCCCCAGCATTTT. This sequence encodes CASWNRGLGNQPQHF.

As regards this clonotype: The conserved closing phenylalanine or tryptophan is absent in this CDR3, likely reflecting a read error. Here the CDR3 DNA reads TGCGCCAGCAGCCAAGTCACAGGGACGAAAGGCTACACCCTC. Encoded protein: CASSQVTGTKGYTL. The chain is built from TRBV4-1 and TRBJ1-2, with a weak D call TRBD1 (6 bases). CDR1 is MGHRA and CDR2 is YSYEKL in the germline V gene. Trimming pared 1 base from V and 8 bases from J, leaving 14 bases between. This CDR3 spans 14 amino acids.

As regards this clonotype: Since a much larger clone is just one base distant, this may be a read error. The CDR3 is CASSRDAGLAGASTDTQYF. The CDR3 DNA sequence: TGTGCCAGCAGTAGGGACGCGGGACTAGCGGGGGCAAGCACAGATACGCAGTATTTT. V usage is TRBV7-6 and J usage is TRBJ2-3, with 14 positions matching TRBD2. The CDR3 has 19 residues. J lost 0 bases, V lost 6 bases, and 11 bases had no gene match. Germline CDR1 SGHVS, CDR2 FNYEAQ.

Concerning this clonotype itself: A read error is possible here, since a much larger clone lies one base away. The chain carries TRBV6-1 and TRBJ1-5; tentative D call: TRBD1 (5 bases). The germline gives CDR1 MNHNS, CDR2 SASEGT. CDR3 length: 14 residues. The CDR3 DNA sequence: TGTGCCAGCAGGACAGAGTATAGCAATCGGCCCCAGCATTTT. It codes for CASRTEYSNRPQHF.

The gene calls are TRBV5-1 and TRBJ1-1, with TRBD1 identical over 9 bases. The junction had 9 bases not matched to a gene; V was cut back by 3 bases and J by 0 bases. The CDR3 has 17 amino acids. CDR1 and CDR2 (germline): SGHRS, YFSETQ. The CDR3 region is CASSSPGTGTMNTEAFF. The DNA of the CDR3 is TGCGCCAGCAGCTCGCCCGGGACAGGGACCATGAACACTGAAGCTTTCTTT.